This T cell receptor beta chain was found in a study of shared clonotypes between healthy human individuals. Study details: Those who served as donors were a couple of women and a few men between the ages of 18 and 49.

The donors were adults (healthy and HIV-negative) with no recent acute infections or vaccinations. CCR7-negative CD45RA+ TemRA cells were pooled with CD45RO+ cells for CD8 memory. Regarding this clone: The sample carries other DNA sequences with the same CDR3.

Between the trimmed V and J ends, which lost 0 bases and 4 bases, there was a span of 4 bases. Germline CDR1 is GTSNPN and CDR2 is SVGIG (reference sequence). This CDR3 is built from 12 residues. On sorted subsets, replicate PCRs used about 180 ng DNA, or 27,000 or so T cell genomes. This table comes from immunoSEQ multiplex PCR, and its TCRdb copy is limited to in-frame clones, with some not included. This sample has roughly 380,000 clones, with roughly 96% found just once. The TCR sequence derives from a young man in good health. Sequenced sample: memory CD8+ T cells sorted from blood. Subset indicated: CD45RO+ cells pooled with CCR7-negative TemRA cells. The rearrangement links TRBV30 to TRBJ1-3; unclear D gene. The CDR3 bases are TGTGCCTGGAGTGTTTCGGGAAACACCATATATTTT. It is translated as CAWSVSGNTIYF.